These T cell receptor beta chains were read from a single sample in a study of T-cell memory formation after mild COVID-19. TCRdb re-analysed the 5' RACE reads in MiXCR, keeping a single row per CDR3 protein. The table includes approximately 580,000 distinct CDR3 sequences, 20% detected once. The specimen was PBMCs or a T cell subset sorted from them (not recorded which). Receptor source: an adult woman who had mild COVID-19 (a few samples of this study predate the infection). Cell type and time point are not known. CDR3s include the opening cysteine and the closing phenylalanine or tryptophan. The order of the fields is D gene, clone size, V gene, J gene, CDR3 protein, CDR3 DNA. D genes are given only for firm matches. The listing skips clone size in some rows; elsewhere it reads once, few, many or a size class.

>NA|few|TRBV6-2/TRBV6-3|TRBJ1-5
CARASIRYSPQHF
TGTGCCAGGGCGTCCATCCGTTATTCGCCCCAGCATTTT
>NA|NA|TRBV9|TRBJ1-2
CASSHPSGANYGYTF
TGTGCCAGCAGCCACCCCTCGGGGGCTAACTATGGCTACACCTTC
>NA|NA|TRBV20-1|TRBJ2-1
CSAGVVSYNEQFF
TGCAGTGCTGGGGTTGTCTCCTACAATGAGCAGTTCTTC
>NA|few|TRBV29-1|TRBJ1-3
CSVDPRNTIYF
TGCAGCGTTGATCCGCGAAACACCATATATTTT
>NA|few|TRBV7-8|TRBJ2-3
CASSFSAGTSTDTQYF
TGTGCCAGCAGCTTCTCCGCGGGAACTAGCACAGATACGCAGTATTTT
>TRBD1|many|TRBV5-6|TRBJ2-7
CASSRDRYEQYF
TGTGCCAGCAGCCGGGACAGATACGAGCAGTACTTC
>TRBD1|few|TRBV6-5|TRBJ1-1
CASSPRPGTGREAFF
TGTGCCAGCAGCCCGAGGCCAGGGACAGGTCGTGAAGCTTTCTTT
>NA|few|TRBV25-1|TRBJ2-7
CASRFGAGSDEQYF
TGTGCCAGCAGGTTTGGGGCAGGGAGCGACGAGCAGTACTTC
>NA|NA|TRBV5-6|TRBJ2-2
CASSQDPGPNTGELFF
TGTGCCAGCAGCCAGGATCCGGGACCCAACACCGGGGAGCTGTTTTTT
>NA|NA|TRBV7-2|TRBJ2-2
CASSLFGGNTGELFF
TGTGCCAGCAGCCTCTTCGGGGGGAACACCGGGGAGCTGTTTTTT
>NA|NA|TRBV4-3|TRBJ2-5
CASSQTLLGRGGQETQYF
TGCGCCAGCAGCCAAACTCTTCTCGGTAGAGGAGGCCAAGAGACCCAGTACTTC
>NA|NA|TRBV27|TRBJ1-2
CASSQIGGLRNGYTF
TGTGCCAGCAGCCAAATAGGGGGGTTGAGGAATGGCTACACCTTC
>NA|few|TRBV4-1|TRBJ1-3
CASSQDAGRGGNTIYF
TGCGCCAGCAGCCAAGATGCGGGCAGGGGAGGAAACACCATATATTTT
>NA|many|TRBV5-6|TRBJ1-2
CASSRDSYGYTF
TGTGCCAGCAGCCGCGATAGTTATGGCTACACCTTC
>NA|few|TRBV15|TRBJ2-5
CATSRGGAQETQYF
TGTGCCACCAGCAGAGGCGGGGCTCAAGAGACCCAGTACTTC
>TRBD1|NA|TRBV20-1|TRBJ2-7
CSAGRQGALDEQYF
TGCAGTGCTGGTCGACAGGGGGCTCTCGACGAGCAGTACTTC
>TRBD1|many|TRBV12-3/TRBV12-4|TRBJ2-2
CASSRQGRNTGELFF
TGTGCCAGCAGTCGACAGGGCCGGAACACCGGGGAGCTGTTTTTT
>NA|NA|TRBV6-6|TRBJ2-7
CASSSYGVALPYEQYF
TGTGCCAGCAGCTCCTATGGGGTAGCCTTACCCTACGAGCAGTACTTC
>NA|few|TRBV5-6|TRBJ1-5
CASSLGTSQPQHF
TGTGCCAGCAGCCTCGGGACCAGTCAGCCCCAGCATTTT
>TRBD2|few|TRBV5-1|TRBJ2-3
CASRAGLAASTDTQYF
TGCGCCAGCAGGGCGGGACTAGCGGCTAGCACAGATACGCAGTATTTT
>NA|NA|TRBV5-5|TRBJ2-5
CASSRDVQETQYF
TGTGCCAGCAGCAGGGACGTCCAAGAGACCCAGTACTTC
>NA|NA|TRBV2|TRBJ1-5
CASSVEGYNQPQHF
TGTGCCAGCAGTGTGGAGGGGTACAATCAGCCCCAGCATTTT
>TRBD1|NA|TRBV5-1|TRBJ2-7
CASSLERQGPYEQYF
TGCGCCAGCAGCTTGGAACGACAGGGACCCTACGAGCAGTACTTC
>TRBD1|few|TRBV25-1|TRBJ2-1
CASSRQGDYNEQFF
TGTGCCAGCAGTAGACAGGGTGACTACAATGAGCAGTTCTTC
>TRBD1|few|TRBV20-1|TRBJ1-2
CSAPDRGLVYTF
TGCAGTGCCCCGGACAGGGGCTTAGTCTACACCTTC
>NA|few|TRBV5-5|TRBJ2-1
CASSAITSGNEQFF
TGTGCCAGCAGCGCCATAACCTCAGGGAATGAGCAGTTCTTC
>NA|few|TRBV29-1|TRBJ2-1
CSVEERNEQFF
TGCAGCGTTGAGGAGAGGAATGAGCAGTTCTTC
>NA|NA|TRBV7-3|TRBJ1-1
CASSPNAQGAAFF
TGTGCCAGCAGCCCTAATGCCCAGGGTGCGGCTTTCTTT
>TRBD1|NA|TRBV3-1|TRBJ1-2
CASSQYRGGYTF
TGTGCCAGCAGCCAATACAGGGGCGGCTACACCTTC
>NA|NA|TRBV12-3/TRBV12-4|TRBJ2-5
CASSPAWRGVGLSETQYF
TGTGCCAGCAGCCCCGCGTGGCGTGGGGTGGGCCTTTCAGAGACCCAGTACTTC
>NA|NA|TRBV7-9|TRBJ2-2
CASSPPGSGTGELFF
TGTGCCAGCAGCCCCCCAGGGTCGGGGACCGGGGAGCTGTTTTTT
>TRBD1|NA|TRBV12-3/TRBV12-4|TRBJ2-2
CASSLALGRTGANTGELFF
TGTGCCAGCAGTTTAGCGTTAGGCCGGACAGGGGCGAACACCGGGGAGCTGTTTTTT
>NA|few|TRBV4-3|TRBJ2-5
CASSQDWGDQETQYF
TGCGCCAGCAGCCAAGATTGGGGGGATCAAGAGACCCAGTACTTC
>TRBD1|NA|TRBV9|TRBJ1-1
CASSDKGRQGDQAFF
TGTGCCAGCAGCGATAAAGGACGACAGGGAGATCAAGCTTTCTTT
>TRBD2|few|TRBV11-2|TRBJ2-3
CASSLEAGLAGSTDTQYF
TGTGCCAGCAGCTTAGAGGCCGGACTAGCGGGGAGCACAGATACGCAGTATTTT
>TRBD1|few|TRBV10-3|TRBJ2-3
CAISRTGASTDTQYF
TGTGCCATCAGTCGGACAGGGGCCAGCACAGATACGCAGTATTTT